Each of the 30 T cell receptor beta chains below was sequenced from the same sample in a study of blood T cell repertoires in COVID-19. Clones were sequenced by immunoSEQ multiplex PCR, and TCRdb holds only the in-frame ones, with some missing. The sample lists around 160,000 clones; around four fifths were seen once. The sample comprised peripheral blood. Receptors originate from a human donor in a cohort sampled during active COVID-19.

The genes are TRBV6-5 and TRBJ1-4; weak D call: TRBD1 (5 bases). In germline, CDR1 is MNHEY, CDR2 SVGAGI. V dropped 0 bases and J dropped 8 bases, with 13 bases sitting between them. The length of the CDR3 is 15 residues. The CDR3 coding sequence is TGTGCCAGCAGTTACTCGAAGGGGAGGGGAGAAAAACTGTTTTTT. Translation gives CASSYSKGRGEKLFF.

The chain has TRBV11-3 and TRBJ1-1; no definite D call. The CDR3 length is 13 residues. V shed 4 bases and J shed 9 bases, with 15 bases lying between them. The V gene's germline CDR1 is SGHNT and CDR2 YENEEA. The CDR3 DNA sequence: TGTGCCAGCAGCTGGCCCCTCGAGGGTAAAGCTTTCTTT. This gives the protein CASSWPLEGKAFF. The full variable domain, rest sourced from reference TRBV11-3 and TRBJ1-1, is EAGVVQSPRYKIIEKKQPVAFWCNPISGHNTLYWYLQNLGQGPELLIRYENEEAVDDSQLPKDRFSAERLKGVDSTLKIQPAELGDSAVYLCASSWPLEGKAFFGQGTRLTVV.

The rearrangement joins TRBV7-9 to TRBJ1-2; D may be TRBD1 (5 bases). The CDR3 contains 14 residues. Germline CDR1 is SEHNR and CDR2 is FQNEAQ (reference sequence). The V end was cut by 5 bases, the J end by 2 bases, with 12 bases between. CDR3 coding DNA: TGTGCCAGCAGCCCGCTGGGGCAGAACTATGGCTACACCTTC. Translation: CASSPLGQNYGYTF.

V and J are TRBV4-1 and TRBJ2-1; 7 positions agree with TRBD1. V was pared by 4 bases and J by 6 bases, with 12 bases of the junction left unmatched. The CDR3 runs to 16 residues. Germline CDR1 reads MGHRA; CDR2 reads YSYEKL. CDR3 sequence reads: CASSPLGQPKVNEQFF. In nucleotides, the CDR3 is TGCGCCAGCAGCCCTTTGGGACAGCCTAAAGTCAATGAGCAGTTCTTC.

The rearrangement uses TRBV4-1 and TRBJ1-4; D perhaps matches TRBD1 (6 bases). This CDR3 spans 15 amino acids. V was shortened by 1 base and J by 7 bases, with 13 bases between the two germline ends. Germline V gives CDR1 MGHRA, CDR2 YSYEKL. CDR3 DNA: TGCGCCAGCAGCCAAGCGATAGGGGGAATTGAAAAACTGTTTTTT. Its translation is CASSQAIGGIEKLFF.

The chain is built from TRBV30 and TRBJ1-2, with D uncertain. The CDR3 spans 16 residues. Trimming pared 0 bases from V and 10 bases from J, leaving 24 bases between. Germline V CDR1 and CDR2: GTSNPN, SVGIG (reference sequence). CDR3 sequence reads: CAWSVRQATAMAHYTF. The CDR3 bases are TGTGCCTGGAGTGTACGCCAGGCCACCGCTATGGCCCACTACACCTTC.

In this sample, this clone turned up once. The chain is built from TRBV5-1 and TRBJ2-6; 10 bases are shared with TRBD1. Germline CDR1 is SGHRS and CDR2 is YFSETQ. The ends lost 4 bases at V and 2 bases at J; junction bases unmatched: 6. The CDR3 sequence is 17 residues long. The CDR3 region has the DNA TGCGCCAGCAGCCGAGGACAGGGGGGACCTGGGGCCAACGTCCTGACTTTC. Translating it yields CASSRGQGGPGANVLTF.

The chain uses TRBV13 and TRBJ1-3, with TRBD1 as a possible D gene (5 bases). The CDR3 contains 17 residues. The ends were cut back, 5 bases at V and 0 bases at J, with 17 bases in the middle. The V gene's germline CDR1 is PRHDT and CDR2 FYEKMQ (reference sequence). This chain's CDR3 is CASSNLRQGNSGNTIYF. The CDR3, as DNA: TGTGCCAGCAGCAATCTACGTCAGGGTAACTCTGGAAACACCATATATTTT.

The CDR3 here is CASRGRGTGTSFHEQFF. CDR3 DNA: TGTGCCAGCAGGGGCCGAGGAACCGGGACTAGTTTCCATGAGCAGTTCTTC. The chain carries TRBV7-9 and TRBJ2-1, with 8 bases fitting TRBD2. J was trimmed by 8 bases and V by 6 bases; bases with no gene match: 18. Per the germline V gene, CDR1 is SEHNR and CDR2 is FQNEAQ (reference sequence). The CDR3 loop spans 17 amino acids.

This clone was detected only once. This chain uses TRBV4-1 with TRBJ2-7; 7 positions match TRBD2. V gave up 3 bases and J gave up 2 bases; unmatched junction bases: 7. CDR1 is MGHRA and CDR2 is YSYEKL in the germline V gene. The CDR3 covers 15 residues. DNA of the CDR3: TGCGCCAGCAGCCAGGTTCTAAGCGGGACCTACGAGCAGTACTTC. This translates into CASSQVLSGTYEQYF.

The rearrangement joins TRBV3-1 (or the pseudogene TRBV3-2) to TRBJ1-5; 7 bases fit TRBD1. The CDR3 sequence is 14 residues long. Germline loops: CDR1 LGHDT, CDR2 YNNKEL (reference sequence). The J segment lost 2 bases and the V segment lost 5 bases, leaving 3 bases of the junction unmatched. CDR3 sequence reads: CASSNGQGNQPQHF. CDR3 nucleotides: TGTGCCAGCAGCAACGGACAGGGCAATCAGCCCCAGCATTTT.

In its sample, this clone was seen once. The chain has TRBV29-1 and TRBJ2-5; D perhaps matches TRBD2 (7 bases). This CDR3 is 13 amino acids long. Trimming pared 5 bases from V and 3 bases from J, leaving 13 bases between. Germline V gene lookup returns CDR1 SQVTM and CDR2 ANQGSEA. CDR3: CSVRGGGEETQYF. In DNA form, the CDR3 reads TGCAGCGTTCGAGGGGGAGGGGAAGAGACCCAGTACTTC.

The genes are TRBV28 and TRBJ2-7; TRBD1 aligns across 12 bases. The CDR3 sequence is 15 residues long. With V trimmed by 6 bases and J by 4 bases, 7 bases remained unmatched. The germline gives CDR1 MDHEN, CDR2 SYDVKM. The CDR3 nucleotides read TGTGCCAGCAGCCCGGGACAGGGGGCGCCGTACGAGCAGTACTTC. Translated, it gives CASSPGQGAPYEQYF. The entire variable domain, with the rest obtained from reference TRBV28 and TRBJ2-7, is as follows: DVKVTQSSRYLVKRTGEKVFLECVQDMDHENMFWYRQDPGLGLRLIYFSYDVKMKEKGDIPEGYSVSREKKERFSLILESASTNQTSMYLCASSPGQGAPYEQYFGPGTRLTVT.

This chain connects TRBV19 to TRBJ1-2; D might be TRBD1 (6 bases). Germline V lookup: CDR1 LNHDA, CDR2 SQIVND (reference sequence). The ends were cut back, 4 bases at V and 4 bases at J, with 19 bases in the middle. The CDR3 loop spans 16 amino acids. CDR3 residues: CASSTSQGTRVYGYTF. The CDR3, as DNA: TGTGCCAGTAGTACTTCACAGGGCACCCGGGTCTATGGCTACACCTTC.

The chain has TRBV3-1 (or the pseudogene TRBV3-2) and TRBJ1-6; maybe TRBD1 (5 bases). Germline V gives CDR1 LGHDT, CDR2 YNNKEL (reference sequence). Trimming took 3 bases from V and 8 from J, leaving 14 bases between them. This CDR3 contains 15 residues. The CDR3 spells CASSQADSRYSPLHF. DNA of the CDR3: TGTGCCAGCAGCCAGGCCGACAGCCGATATTCACCCCTCCACTTT.

This clone was seen a handful of times. This sequence joins TRBV6-5 and TRBJ1-2; 9 positions match TRBD1. This CDR3 comprises 15 residues. Trimming cost V 6 bases and J 5 bases; bases outside gene matches: 10. Per germline, CDR1 MNHEY and CDR2 SVGAGI. CDR3 sequence reads: CASREGPTGGYGYTF. CDR3 coding DNA: TGTGCCAGCAGGGAGGGGCCGACAGGGGGTTATGGCTACACCTTC.

This chain connects TRBV6-2 or TRBV6-3 to TRBJ2-3, with 7 bases lining up with TRBD2. Unmatched junction bases numbered 1, after V lost 4 bases and J lost 3 bases. The CDR3 runs 13 residues. Germline CDR1 reads MNHEY; CDR2 reads SVGEGT. CDR3 region: CASSWGGTDTQYF. For the CDR3, the DNA is TGTGCCAGCAGTTGGGGGGGTACAGATACGCAGTATTTT.

The sample holds one count of this clone. The rearrangement links TRBV5-1 to TRBJ2-3; the D gene is possibly TRBD2 (6 bases). The germline CDR1 and CDR2 sequences are SGHRS and YFSETQ. The length of the CDR3 is 14 residues. The V end lost 4 bases, the J end lost 4 bases, and 13 bases lay between the germline ends. The CDR3 protein is CASSPTRGSDTQYF. Written as DNA, the CDR3 is TGCGCCAGCAGCCCGACTAGAGGGTCAGATACGCAGTATTTT. The full variable domain, rest sourced from reference TRBV5-1 and TRBJ2-3, is KAGVTQTPRYLIKTRGQQVTLSCSPISGHRSVSWYQQTPGQGLQFLFEYFSETQRNKGNFPGRFSGRQFSNSRSEMNVSTLELGDSALYLCASSPTRGSDTQYFGPGTRLTVL.

The V call is TRBV7-9, the J call TRBJ2-1; 9 bases are shared with TRBD2. This CDR3 region has 15 residues. Germline V lookup: CDR1 SEHNR, CDR2 FQNEAQ (reference sequence). Unmatched junction bases numbered 7, after V lost 5 bases and J lost 5 bases. The DNA of the CDR3 is TGTGCCAGCAGCGATCAGCGGGGGGTGCACAATGAGCAGTTCTTC. The encoded protein is CASSDQRGVHNEQFF. Supplemented by reference TRBV7-9 and TRBJ2-1, the full variable domain reads DTGVSQNPRHKITKRGQNVTFRCDPISEHNRLYWYRQTLGQGPEFLTYFQNEAQLEKSRLLSDRFSAERPKGSFSTLEIQRTEQGDSAMYLCASSDQRGVHNEQFFGPGTRLTVL.

The chain couples TRBV15 to TRBJ1-5, with 7 nucleotides matching TRBD1. Germline V gives CDR1 LNHNV, CDR2 YYDKDF (reference sequence). The CDR3 spans 15 residues. Trimming at V came to 1 base and at J to 4 bases, leaving 4 bases not matched to a gene. Here the CDR3 reads CATSRAPGGNQPQHF. CDR3 coding DNA: TGTGCCACCAGCAGAGCCCCAGGGGGTAATCAGCCCCAGCATTTT.

This clone was seen a single time. The chain joins TRBV5-1 to TRBJ1-5, with a weak D call TRBD1 (5 bases). This CDR3 spans 16 amino acids. V shed 4 bases and J shed 0 bases, with 14 bases lying between them. Germline V gene data show CDR1 as SGHRS and CDR2 as YFSETQ. The CDR3 here is CASSPGVSGSNQPQHF. The CDR3 DNA sequence: TGCGCCAGCAGCCCGGGGGTTTCGGGTAGCAATCAGCCCCAGCATTTT.

The chain is built from TRBV3-1 (or the pseudogene TRBV3-2) and TRBJ1-1; no firm D call. CDR3 length equals 14 residues. Germline lookup yields CDR1 LGHDT and CDR2 YNNKEL (reference sequence). Trimming removed 4 bases at V and 3 bases at J, with 12 bases between. CDR3 nucleotide sequence: TGTGCCAGCAGCCCAGCCGTAGCGGACACTGAAGCTTTCTTT. The encoded protein is CASSPAVADTEAFF.

The chain recombines TRBV21-1 with TRBJ1-2; the table's D call, TRBD1, was not checked against the DNA. TRBV21-1 is a documented pseudogene. The CDR3 has 14 residues. The CDR3: CASSNGQGRYGYTF. DNA for the CDR3: TGTGCCAGCAGCAACGGACAGGGCCGATATGGCTACACCTTC.

The rearrangement joins TRBV19 to TRBJ2-1; 7 bases are shared with TRBD2. This CDR3 contains 15 residues. Germline-derived CDR1 and CDR2 are LNHDA and SQIVND (reference sequence). Trimming removed 4 bases from V and 4 bases from J; junction bases left unmatched: 7. The CDR3 spells CASSKERGGYNEQFF. Written as DNA, the CDR3 is TGTGCCAGTAGTAAAGAGCGGGGAGGATACAATGAGCAGTTCTTC. Using reference TRBV19 and TRBJ2-1 for the parts outside the CDR3, the full variable domain is DGGITQSPKYLFRKEGQNVTLSCEQNLNHDAMYWYRQDPGQGLRLIYYSQIVNDFQKGDIAEGYSVSREKKESFPLTVTSAQKNPTAFYLCASSKERGGYNEQFFGPGTRLTVL.

The CDR3: CASSQVPGQGNTEAFF. The DNA of the CDR3 is TGCGCCAGCAGCCAAGTCCCGGGACAGGGGAACACTGAAGCTTTCTTT. The J gene is TRBJ1-1, the V gene TRBV4-3; 9 positions match TRBD1. Per the germline V gene, CDR1 is LGHNA and CDR2 is YSLEER. This CDR3 is 16 amino acids long. V lost 1 base, J lost 1 base, and 4 bases stayed unmatched.

The rearrangement joins TRBV29-1 to TRBJ2-3, with D perhaps matching TRBD1 (6 bases). Germline CDR1 reads SQVTM; CDR2 reads ANQGSEA. V was shortened by 7 bases and J by 2 bases, with 13 bases between the two germline ends. The CDR3 spans 13 residues. The CDR3 nucleotides are TGCAGCGCTTCGACAGGACTCACAGATACGCAGTATTTT. This codes for CSASTGLTDTQYF.

V usage is TRBV3-1 (or the pseudogene TRBV3-2) and J usage is TRBJ2-2; unclear D gene. This CDR3 has 14 residues. Deletions cut 1 base from V and 5 bases from J, with 8 bases between. Germline-derived CDR1 and CDR2 are LGHDT and YNNKEL (reference sequence). CDR3 DNA sequence: TGTGCCAGCAGCCAAGTGGTGGAGACCGGGGAGCTGTTTTTT. Translating it yields CASSQVVETGELFF.

This clone has a handful of counts. The chain uses TRBV27 and TRBJ1-1, with D tentatively TRBD1 (6 bases). Germline assignment: CDR1 MNHEY and CDR2 SMNVEV (reference sequence). The CDR3 length is 16 residues. V shed 4 bases and J shed 4 bases, with 19 bases lying between them. This chain's CDR3 is CASSWYPGRGVTEAFF. The CDR3 region has the DNA TGTGCCAGCAGTTGGTACCCTGGCAGGGGCGTCACTGAAGCTTTCTTT.

The V gene is TRBV10-3, the J gene TRBJ1-3; possible D gene TRBD1, 5 bases. CDR1 and CDR2 (germline): ENHRY, SYGVKD. The CDR3 is 14 residues long. Trimming took 11 bases from V and 0 from J, leaving 14 bases between them. DNA of the CDR3: TGTGCCTCTTCGGACACGAGCTCTGGAAACACCATATATTTT. Translated, it gives CASSDTSSGNTIYF.

This sequence joins TRBV27 and TRBJ1-3; 9 bases align to TRBD1. V shed 3 bases and J 4 bases; nucleotides not matched to a gene: 4. The CDR3 has 15 residues. Germline-derived CDR1 and CDR2 are MNHEY and SMNVEV (reference sequence). CDR3 sequence: CASSFTGGAGNTIYF. In nucleotides, the CDR3 is TGTGCCAGCAGTTTCACAGGGGGCGCAGGAAACACCATATATTTT.